Shown below are 30 T cell receptor beta chains from a single sample sequenced in a study of CD8+CD57+ T cells in acquired aplastic anemia. Genomic DNA provided the template from which TCR beta VDJ and CDR3 profiles were obtained. TCRdb fed the reads into MiXCR, producing one record per CDR3 protein. The sample shows approximately 380,000 distinct CDR3 sequences, roughly 64% of them seen only once. The sample taken for sequencing was sorted CD4+, CD8+, or CD8+CD57+ T cells (not recorded which) from PBMCs. The receptors were sampled from a human donor in good health, serving as a control.

This clonotype occurred many times. The CDR3 DNA follows: TGCGCCAGCAGCCTCCGGGGGACGTATAATTCACCCCTCCACTTT. Protein product: CASSLRGTYNSPLHF. The chain uses TRBV4-3 and TRBJ1-6, with D perhaps matching TRBD1 (5 bases). Germline V gives CDR1 LGHNA, CDR2 YSLEER. The CDR3 extends over 15 amino acids. V was trimmed by 4 bases and J by 4 bases, leaving 11 bases between them.

Concerning this clonotype: Relative to the germline gene, one junction end is altered; a read error may explain this. This sequence joins TRBV10-1 and TRBJ2-3; TRBD2 aligns across 7 bases. The CDR3 contains 15 residues. The germline CDR1 and CDR2 sequences are WNHNN and SYGVQD (reference sequence). CDR3 loop: CASSPSGAKLKTQYF. DNA for the CDR3: TGTGCCAGCAGCCCCAGCGGGGCGAAATTGAAGACGCAGTATTTT.

This chain connects TRBV24-1 to TRBJ2-7; 10 bases agree with TRBD1. V gave up 10 bases and J gave up 3 bases; unmatched junction bases: 8. The length of the CDR3 is 14 residues. The germline CDR1 and CDR2 sequences are KGHDR and SFDVKD. In nucleotides, the CDR3 is TGTGCCACTTGGACGGGACAGGGGCACTACGAGCAGTACTTC. Its protein is CATWTGQGHYEQYF.

About this clonotype itself: Because it lacks the conserved phenylalanine or tryptophan at the end, this CDR3 is likely a read error. The chain links TRBV7-2 to TRBJ1-1; unclear D gene. The CDR3 is 13 residues long. With 2 bases removed from V and 11 bases from J, the gap between germline ends came to 15 bases. Germline assignment: CDR1 SGHTA and CDR2 FQGNSA. The CDR3 nucleotides read TGTGCCAGCAGCTTACTTTCGAGCCCTGCGGCTTTCCTT. Protein: CASSLLSSPAAFL.

The V and J genes are TRBV10-1 and TRBJ1-1; D gene ambiguous. Germline CDR1 is WNHNN and CDR2 is SYGVQD (reference sequence). The CDR3 is 13 residues long. Trimming removed 0 bases from V and 7 bases from J, with 9 bases in between. Here the CDR3 DNA reads TGCGCCAGCAGTGAGTCGAGGGATGGTGAAGCTTTCTTT. It encodes CASSESRDGEAFF.

The chain links TRBV12-3 or TRBV12-4 to TRBJ2-1; possible D gene TRBD2, 5 bases. There are 14 residues in the CDR3. Trimming cost V 4 bases and J 4 bases, with 11 bases left between them. The CDR3 loop is CASSSSEGYNEQFF. The DNA for the CDR3 is TGTGCCAGCAGTTCGTCCGAGGGTTACAATGAGCAGTTCTTC.

This clonotype was counted a few times. The V gene is TRBV9, the J gene TRBJ2-7; TRBD1 matches at 11 bases. CDR1 and CDR2 from the germline V gene are SGDLS and YYNGEE. V dropped 3 bases and J dropped 3; count of bases not matched to a gene: 14. The CDR3 has 18 amino acids. CDR3 in DNA: TGTGCCAGCAGCGAGGCAGTCGGGACAGGGGGTTTCATCTACGAGCAGTACTTC. It translates to CASSEAVGTGGFIYEQYF. Using reference TRBV9 and TRBJ2-7 for the parts outside the CDR3, the full variable domain is DSGVTQTPKHLITATGQRVTLRCSPRSGDLSVYWYQQSLDQGLQFLIQYYNGEERAKGNILERFSAQQFPDLHSELNLSSLELGDSALYFCASSEAVGTGGFIYEQYFGPGTRLTVT.

The V and J genes are TRBV7-2 and TRBJ2-6; TRBD2 might be the D (5 bases). The ends were cut back, 2 bases at V and 14 bases at J, with 22 bases in the middle. CDR3 length: 16 residues. Germline V gene data show CDR1 as SGHTA and CDR2 as FQGNSA. For the CDR3, the DNA is TGTGCCAGCAGCTTACAAGTCAGAGGGATAGCTAGCTTCCTGACTTTC. It is translated as CASSLQVRGIASFLTF. Combining the CDR3 with reference TRBV7-2 and TRBJ2-6 gives the whole variable domain GAGVSQSPSNKVTEKGKDVELRCDPISGHTALYWYRQSLGQGLEFLIYFQGNSAPDKSGLPSDRFSAERTGGSVSTLTIQRTQQEDSAVYLCASSLQVRGIASFLTFGAGSRLTVL.

V and J are TRBV7-2 and TRBJ2-7; D remains ambiguous. CDR1 SGHTA and CDR2 FQGNSA come from the germline V gene. The CDR3 length is 14 residues. Trimming removed 1 base at V and 5 bases at J, with 12 bases between. The chain's CDR3 is CASSLGPGFDEQYF. The CDR3 coding sequence is TGTGCCAGCAGCTTAGGTCCCGGGTTCGACGAGCAGTACTTC.

This clonotype was seen at least ten times. The V and J genes are TRBV7-2 and TRBJ1-1; possibly TRBD1 for D (5 bases). Germline V CDR1 and CDR2: SGHTA, FQGNSA. This CDR3 is built from 14 residues. The ends were cut back, 5 bases at V and 1 base at J, with 11 bases in the middle. The CDR3 DNA reads as TGTGCCAGCAGCCTTGACAGACAGAACACTGAAGCTTTCTTT. Amino acids: CASSLDRQNTEAFF.

Comments on this clonotype: Compared with germline, one end of the junction differs, possibly owing to a read error. The chain is built from TRBV7-7 and TRBJ2-7; D might be TRBD1 or TRBD2, each matching 6 bases. CDR1 SSHAT and CDR2 FNYEAQ come from the germline V gene (reference sequence). The CDR3 has 14 residues. CDR3 protein: CASSLWGAVYMEYF. The CDR3 DNA reads as TGTGCTAGCAGCCTGTGGGGGGCGGTGTACATGGAGTACTTC.

The CDR3: CAISLGMNQPQHF. In DNA form, the CDR3 reads TGTGCTATCAGTTTGGGGATGAACCAGCCCCAGCATTTT. The chain has TRBV12-3 or TRBV12-4 and TRBJ1-5; D unresolved. This CDR3 contains 13 residues.

Turning to this clonotype: Since the CDR3 does not end with the conserved phenylalanine or tryptophan, this likely comes from a read error. Because the CDR3's place on the DNA is in doubt, the DNA is left out and the CDR3 is given as listed by TCRdb. The chain is built from TRBV9 and TRBJ2-6; the tabulated D call, TRBD1, remains unverified against the DNA. The CDR3 contains 10 residues when both ends are counted. From germline, CDR1 is SGDLS and CDR2 YYNGEE. The CDR3 sequence is CASSAGPGTS.

Notes on this clonotype: At one end, the junction sequence differs from germline, possibly due to a read error. The chain recombines TRBV2 with TRBJ2-2, with a weak D call TRBD2 (6 bases). Germline assignment: CDR1 SNHLY and CDR2 FYNNEI. The CDR3 runs to 14 residues. The CDR3 sequence: CAGSVPAGGAEQFF. For the CDR3, the DNA is TGTGCCGGCAGTGTGCCCGCGGGCGGGGCCGAGCAGTTTTTC.

Ten or more counts support this clonotype. This chain uses TRBV7-3 with TRBJ2-6, with D tentatively TRBD1 (5 bases). Germline V lookup: CDR1 SGHTA, CDR2 FQGTGA. The CDR3 is 17 residues long. Trimming took 2 bases from V and 2 from J, leaving 13 bases between them. The CDR3 region has the DNA TGTGCCAGCAGCTTACGGCGTCCAGGGACTGGGGCCAACGTCCTGACTTTC. Residues: CASSLRRPGTGANVLTF.

This clonotype has only one observation. V usage is TRBV9 and J usage is TRBJ2-1; D tentatively reads TRBD1 or TRBD2 (5 bases each). The J call is in doubt because the DNA end fits TRBJ2-7 better. The CDR3 is 14 residues long. Germline V lookup: CDR1 SGDLS, CDR2 YYNGEE. The CDR3 loop is CASTAGASWYEQYF. In DNA form, the CDR3 reads TGTGCCAGCACCGCCGGGGCGTCCTGGTACGAGCAGTACTTC.

This clonotype was seen repeatedly, ten times or more. This chain joins TRBV7-6 and TRBJ2-1; 8 bases align to TRBD2. V shed 5 bases and J 12 bases; nucleotides not matched to a gene: 15. The germline gives CDR1 SGHVS, CDR2 FNYEAQ. The length of the CDR3 is 15 residues. The CDR3 sequence: CASSLIRGGAPMQFF. The CDR3 bases are TGTGCCAGCAGCCTCATCCGGGGGGGCGCCCCCATGCAGTTCTTC.

A word on this clonotype: A read error is likely, as this CDR3 ends without the conserved phenylalanine or tryptophan. V is TRBV15 and J is TRBJ1-2; D is unresolved. The CDR3 sequence is 15 residues long. Germline CDR1 reads LNHNV; CDR2 reads YYDKDF (reference sequence). The CDR3 reads CATRRGRFNTYRYTV. The DNA of the CDR3 is TGTGCCACCAGGAGAGGGAGGTTTAATACCTATCGCTACACCGTC.

Points on this clonotype: Mismatch with germline at one junction end may stem from a read error. The chain uses TRBV13 and TRBJ1-5, with a possible D match to TRBD1 (5 bases). CDR3 length: 16 amino acids. Germline CDR1 reads PRHDT; CDR2 reads FYEKMQ (reference sequence). The CDR3 region is CASSLGRTLDNQPQHF. As DNA, the CDR3 is TGTGCCAGCAGCCTAGGGAGGACACTGGACAATCAGCCCCAGCATTTT. The full variable domain, rest sourced from reference TRBV13 and TRBJ1-5, is AAGVIQSPRHLIKEKRETATLKCYPIPRHDTVYWYQQGPGQDPQFLISFYEKMQSDKGSIPDRFSAQQFSDYHSELNMSSLELGDSALYFCASSLGRTLDNQPQHFGDGTRLSIL.

This clonotype was recorded only once. The CDR3 end shows no conserved phenylalanine or tryptophan, and so a read error is likely. This rearrangement joins TRBV19 to TRBJ1-3, with D possibly TRBD1 on 6 matching bases. CDR3 length: 15 residues. Looked up from germline, CDR1 is LNHDA and CDR2 is SQIVND (reference sequence). V shed 4 bases and J shed 2 bases, with 12 bases lying between them. The CDR3 is CASSRQVDAGNTIYS. Written as DNA, the CDR3 is TGTGCCAGTAGTAGACAGGTAGATGCTGGAAACACCATATATTCT.

This clonotype was seen repeatedly, ten times or more. This sequence joins TRBV5-4 and TRBJ2-2, with 9 bases aligning to TRBD1. Germline lookup yields CDR1 SGHNT and CDR2 YYREEE (reference sequence). J gave up 2 bases and V 5 bases, and 4 bases lay outside the gene matches. The CDR3 extends over 15 amino acids. As DNA, the CDR3 is TGTGCCAGCAGGCGGACAGGGGCCAACACCGGGGAGCTGTTTTTT. This translates into CASRRTGANTGELFF.

The chain carries TRBV7-2 and TRBJ2-3, with D unclear. Germline CDR1 and CDR2: SGHTA and FQGNSA. Between the trimmed V and J ends, which lost 4 bases and 14 bases, there was a span of 25 bases. The CDR3 spans 15 residues. As DNA, the CDR3 is TGTGCCAGCAGCTGGAAGGCGGATGGCAGCACAGAGACGTATTTT. It codes for CASSWKADGSTETYF.

V and J are TRBV2 and TRBJ2-7; either TRBD1 or TRBD2 may fit D (6 bases each). The CDR3 extends over 12 amino acids. The V end was cut by 9 bases, the J end by 6 bases, with 15 bases between. Germline CDR1 SNHLY, CDR2 FYNNEI. CDR3 bases: TGTGCCAGGGGGGGCAGGAGCGGCGAGCAGTACTTC. Protein product: CARGGRSGEQYF.

The CDR3 DNA follows: TGCGCCAGCAGTTTGAAGAGCGGGCAGTACTTC. This sequence encodes CASSLKSGQYF. The J gene is TRBJ2-7, the V gene TRBV5-1, with D possibly TRBD2 on 5 matching bases. The CDR3 loop spans 11 amino acids. Germline-derived CDR1 and CDR2 are SGHRS and YFSETQ. V lost 5 bases and J lost 9, with 12 bases in between.

The chain joins TRBV7-3 to TRBJ2-4; D call uncertain. This CDR3 is built from 14 residues. CDR1 is SGHTA, CDR2 FQGTGA, per germline. Deletions cut 5 bases from V and 5 bases from J, with 13 bases between. DNA for the CDR3: TGTGCCAGCAGCCCCGGTGGGAACCAAAACATTCAGTACTTC. Protein sequence: CASSPGGNQNIQYF.

This clonotype was observed at least ten times. The rearrangement links TRBV6-5 to TRBJ2-1; D ambiguous. Trimming left V 3 bases short and J 3 bases short, with 6 bases between. The CDR3 contains 13 residues. The germline V gene encodes CDR1 MNHEY and CDR2 SVGAGI. CDR3 coding DNA: TGTGCCAGCAGTTATCATGGCTACAATGAGCAGTTCTTC. Translation: CASSYHGYNEQFF.

With respect to this clonotype: As the CDR3 is not closed by the conserved phenylalanine or tryptophan, this likely results from a read error. The CDR3 spells CASSEWLGRQYY. CDR3 DNA sequence: TGTGCCAGCAGTGAGTGGTTGGGTAGGCAGTACTAC. The chain has TRBV7-6 and TRBJ2-7, with unresolved D. The CDR3 consists of 12 residues. V shed 6 bases and J shed 9 bases, with 15 bases lying between them. CDR1 is SGHVS, CDR2 FNYEAQ, per germline.

The rearrangement links TRBV24-1 to TRBJ2-1; no firm D call. In germline, CDR1 is KGHDR, CDR2 SFDVKD. The CDR3 has 13 amino acids. V was pared by 0 bases and J by 11 bases, with 10 bases between. DNA for the CDR3: TGTGCCACCAGTGATTTGGTGAGCGCTCAGCAGTTCTTC. Translation gives CATSDLVSAQQFF.

The chain joins TRBV7-2 to TRBJ1-2; 7 nucleotides align to TRBD1. The CDR3 totals 14 residues. With 5 bases clipped from V and 12 bases from J, the junction kept 15 bases outside the gene matches. CDR1 and CDR2 from the germline V gene are SGHTA and FQGNSA. CDR3 loop: CASSLPGQRYYHTF. CDR3 DNA: TGTGCCAGCAGCCTGCCGGGACAGCGCTATTACCACACCTTC.

This clonotype was counted a single time. The V and J genes are TRBV7-2 and TRBJ2-7; D is unresolved. This CDR3 region has 14 residues. Trimming pared 3 bases from V and 6 bases from J, leaving 15 bases between. In germline, CDR1 is SGHTA, CDR2 FQGNSA. The CDR3: CASSFRGRDSEQYF. Here the CDR3 DNA reads TGTGCCAGCAGCTTCCGCGGACGCGATTCCGAGCAGTACTTC.